Here is one T cell receptor beta chain with its context. Trimming removed 0 bases at V and 6 bases at J, with 16 bases between. Looked up from germline, CDR1 is SGHRS and CDR2 is YFSETQ. The CDR3 is 15 amino acids. These data come from a study of blood T cell repertoires in COVID-19. Study overall: Specimens from acute and convalescent COVID-19 originated in the United States, Italy and Spain. T cells, B-cell-depleted T cells, or PBMCs supplied cDNA or gDNA.

Original data processing: Using reference gene primer amplification, nucleated cell counts were estimated. Sequencing was performed with immunoSEQ multiplex PCR; in TCRdb, only in-frame clones are kept and a portion is missing. That table gives V, J and clone size, and the DNA gave D and trimming. The sample has about 180,000 clones; 75% to 90% are singletons. Patients in Seattle were enrolled during active infection, then followed longitudinally. V gene TRBV5-1 combines with J gene TRBJ2-7; maybe TRBD2 (6 bases). The sample comprised peripheral blood. This receptor was identified in a middle-aged woman with COVID-19, enrolled during active disease. The CDR3: CASSLVSGERAEQYF. The DNA for the CDR3 is TGCGCCAGCAGCTTGGTTTCGGGGGAAAGGGCCGAGCAGTACTTC.